The TCR beta chain under discussion was sequenced for a study of T cell clonotyping in hematopoietic cell transplantation. The sample's time point: recipient sample about 28 days before transplant, after cytoreduction. Trimming took 4 bases from V and 1 from J; bases not matched to a gene: 1. Germline values: CDR1 MGHRA, CDR2 YSYEKL. The CDR3 runs 13 residues. Assay: immunoSEQ multiplex PCR; the TCRdb copy retains only in-frame clones and omits some. The table lists some 49,000 clones, approximately 90% of them singletons, with 4.5% to 6.5% in the top ten. The sequence derives from a man aged 55 to 69 with biphenotypic leukemia. Some clones in this sample may be carry-over from other donors' samples. The gene calls are TRBV4-1 and TRBJ2-7; 7 bases fit TRBD1. The source material was peripheral blood mononuclear cells, sampled before stem cell transplant. The CDR3 loop is CASSRDSSYEQYF. In DNA, the CDR3 is TGCGCCAGCAGCCGGGACAGTTCCTACGAGCAGTACTTC.